The rows below give T cell receptor beta chains drawn from one sample of a study of cytomegalovirus exposure and HLA in healthy donors. The data were produced by immunoSEQ multiplex PCR, yet TCRdb's version contains in-frame clones alone and is incomplete. The table lists approximately 170,000 clones, roughly 80% of them singletons. Material: PBMCs. The receptor source for this set is a human donor in good health. CDR3s include the opening cysteine and the closing phenylalanine or tryptophan. Each record gives: J gene, V gene, D gene, clone size, CDR3 DNA, CDR3 protein. A D gene is named only where the DNA matches it firmly. Only part of the rows carry a size: once, few, many, or a class if the clone is expanded.

j_gene: TRBJ1-2; v_gene: TRBV5-5; d_gene: TRBD1; abundance: once; CDR3nt: TGTGCCAGCAGAACCGACAGGGGAGCCAACTATGGCTACACCTTC; CDR3aa: CASRTDRGANYGYTF
j_gene: TRBJ1-4; v_gene: TRBV5-1; d_gene: -; abundance: -; CDR3nt: TGCGCCAGCAGCTTGGGGGGGGCAACTAATGAAAAACTGTTTTTT; CDR3aa: CASSLGGATNEKLFF
j_gene: TRBJ1-5; v_gene: TRBV27; d_gene: -; abundance: once; CDR3nt: TGTGCCAGCAGTTTCTCCAGGGTGGATCAGCCCCAGCATTTT; CDR3aa: CASSFSRVDQPQHF
j_gene: TRBJ1-4; v_gene: TRBV7-9; d_gene: -; abundance: -; CDR3nt: TGTGCCAGCAGAAGACTACCAACTAATGAAAAACTGTTTTTT; CDR3aa: CASRRLPTNEKLFF
j_gene: TRBJ2-7; v_gene: TRBV5-5; d_gene: TRBD2; abundance: -; CDR3nt: TGTGCCAGCAGCCTGGGACTAGCGGGGACAATCCACGAGCAGTACTTC; CDR3aa: CASSLGLAGTIHEQYF
j_gene: TRBJ2-2; v_gene: TRBV7-2; d_gene: -; abundance: -; CDR3nt: TGTGCCAGCAGCCCCCTTCACGGGTACGGGGAGCTGTTTTTT; CDR3aa: CASSPLHGYGELFF
j_gene: TRBJ1-2; v_gene: TRBV5-1; d_gene: -; abundance: -; CDR3nt: TGCGCCAGCAGCCGCGACAGTTCAACCTATGGCTACACCTTC; CDR3aa: CASSRDSSTYGYTF
j_gene: TRBJ2-5; v_gene: TRBV5-1; d_gene: -; abundance: -; CDR3nt: TGCGCCAGCAGCTTGGAGGACAGCCAAGAGACCCAGTACTTC; CDR3aa: CASSLEDSQETQYF
j_gene: TRBJ1-6; v_gene: TRBV5-1; d_gene: -; abundance: -; CDR3nt: TGCGCCAGCAGCCGATCCCGGGACGGGGGGAAGGATTCACCCCTCCACTTT; CDR3aa: CASSRSRDGGKDSPLHF
j_gene: TRBJ2-2; v_gene: TRBV13; d_gene: TRBD1; abundance: -; CDR3nt: TGTGCCAGCAGAGACAGGGGATCGGCCGGGGAGCTGTTTTTT; CDR3aa: CASRDRGSAGELFF
j_gene: TRBJ1-1; v_gene: TRBV25-1; d_gene: -; abundance: few; CDR3nt: TGTGCCAGCAAGCGGGGAGGAGGTACTGAAGCTTTCTTT; CDR3aa: CASKRGGGTEAFF
j_gene: TRBJ1-2; v_gene: TRBV15; d_gene: TRBD1; abundance: few; CDR3nt: TGTGCCACCAGCAGATCCGGGACAGGGTTATATGGCTACACCTTC; CDR3aa: CATSRSGTGLYGYTF
j_gene: TRBJ2-1; v_gene: TRBV6-1; d_gene: TRBD2; abundance: -; CDR3nt: TGTGCCAGCAGTGAATGGAGTAGCGGGGGGGCGGATAATGAGCAGTTCTTC; CDR3aa: CASSEWSSGGADNEQFF
j_gene: TRBJ2-5; v_gene: TRBV9; d_gene: TRBD2; abundance: -; CDR3nt: TGTGCCAGCAGCGTTACTAGCGGGGGCGTAGAAACCCAGTACTTC; CDR3aa: CASSVTSGGVETQYF
j_gene: TRBJ1-5; v_gene: TRBV5-6; d_gene: -; abundance: -; CDR3nt: TGTGCCAGCAGCTCGGAGGGAAGAAATCAGCCCCAGCATTTT; CDR3aa: CASSSEGRNQPQHF
j_gene: TRBJ1-1; v_gene: TRBV7-2; d_gene: -; abundance: -; CDR3nt: TGTGCCAGCAGCCCTCGGTCTGAAGCTTTCTTT; CDR3aa: CASSPRSEAFF
j_gene: TRBJ2-1; v_gene: TRBV7-9; d_gene: -; abundance: -; CDR3nt: TGTGCCAGCAGCGGTCACGTTAGCTCCTACAATGAGCAGTTCTTC; CDR3aa: CASSGHVSSYNEQFF
j_gene: TRBJ1-6; v_gene: TRBV7-8; d_gene: -; abundance: -; CDR3nt: TGTGCCAGCAGCCGCCTTCCGCGGAGAAATAATTCACCCCTCCACTTT; CDR3aa: CASSRLPRRNNSPLHF
j_gene: TRBJ2-3; v_gene: TRBV25-1; d_gene: -; abundance: -; CDR3nt: TGTGCCAGCAGTGTACGCGGGACCACCTTCACAGATACGCAGTATTTT; CDR3aa: CASSVRGTTFTDTQYF
j_gene: TRBJ1-4; v_gene: TRBV5-4; d_gene: TRBD1; abundance: -; CDR3nt: TGTGCCAGCAGCACCGGGACAGGGGGGAATGAAAAACTGTTTTTT; CDR3aa: CASSTGTGGNEKLFF
j_gene: TRBJ2-7; v_gene: TRBV7-6; d_gene: -; abundance: -; CDR3nt: TGTGCCAGCAGTCCTAGGGGCGGCTACGAGCAGTACTTC; CDR3aa: CASSPRGGYEQYF
j_gene: TRBJ2-7; v_gene: TRBV4-1; d_gene: TRBD1; abundance: -; CDR3nt: TGCGCCAGCAGACCCTCGGCCGGGACAGGGGCCTACGAGCAGTACTTC; CDR3aa: CASRPSAGTGAYEQYF
j_gene: TRBJ2-3; v_gene: TRBV7-2; d_gene: -; abundance: once; CDR3nt: TGTGCCAGCAGCTTAGCTCCGGGGGACACAGATACGCAGTATTTT; CDR3aa: CASSLAPGDTDTQYF
j_gene: TRBJ1-6; v_gene: TRBV13; d_gene: -; abundance: -; CDR3nt: TGTGCCAGCAGCTCGGGGGGAGGCAGCCACTCCTATAATTCACCCCTCCACTTT; CDR3aa: CASSSGGGSHSYNSPLHF
j_gene: TRBJ2-3; v_gene: TRBV29-1; d_gene: TRBD2; abundance: -; CDR3nt: TGCAGCGTTGAACCTAGCGGGGGGCTTACAGATACGCAGTATTTT; CDR3aa: CSVEPSGGLTDTQYF
j_gene: TRBJ1-1; v_gene: TRBV7-2; d_gene: -; abundance: -; CDR3nt: TGTGCCAGCAGCTTAGCGATAGAGACTGAAGCTTTCTTT; CDR3aa: CASSLAIETEAFF
j_gene: TRBJ2-7; v_gene: TRBV15; d_gene: -; abundance: -; CDR3nt: TGTGCCACCAGCAGAGACAGGGTGGGATCCTACGAGCAGTACTTC; CDR3aa: CATSRDRVGSYEQYF
j_gene: TRBJ2-3; v_gene: TRBV11-3; d_gene: -; abundance: few; CDR3nt: TGTGCCAGCAGCTCTAGAACCCCTAATACGCAGTATTTT; CDR3aa: CASSSRTPNTQYF
j_gene: TRBJ2-7; v_gene: TRBV27; d_gene: TRBD1; abundance: -; CDR3nt: TGTGCCAGCGCAGGGGGCGGCTACTACGAGCAGTACTTC; CDR3aa: CASAGGGYYEQYF
j_gene: TRBJ1-1; v_gene: TRBV5-8; d_gene: -; abundance: -; CDR3nt: TGTGCCAGCAGCCCGCCGCGGGGTGACACTGAAGCTTTCTTT; CDR3aa: CASSPPRGDTEAFF
j_gene: TRBJ1-1; v_gene: TRBV27; d_gene: TRBD1; abundance: -; CDR3nt: TGTGCCAGCAGTTTATCGATAAGGGACAGGGGGGGGACTGAAGCTTTCTTT; CDR3aa: CASSLSIRDRGGTEAFF
j_gene: TRBJ1-6; v_gene: TRBV29-1; d_gene: TRBD1; abundance: -; CDR3nt: TGCAGCGTGTCTTTGGGACAGGAAAATTCACCCCTCCACTTT; CDR3aa: CSVSLGQENSPLHF
j_gene: TRBJ1-4; v_gene: TRBV5-6; d_gene: TRBD1; abundance: -; CDR3nt: TGTGCCAGCAGCTTGGAACGGACAGGAGATGAAAAACTGTTTTTT; CDR3aa: CASSLERTGDEKLFF
j_gene: TRBJ1-1; v_gene: TRBV10-3; d_gene: -; abundance: -; CDR3nt: TGTGCCATCAGTGAGTGGAGAGGCCAGAACACTGAAGCTTTCTTT; CDR3aa: CAISEWRGQNTEAFF
j_gene: TRBJ2-7; v_gene: TRBV7-8; d_gene: -; abundance: -; CDR3nt: TGTGCCAGCAGCTTAGTCCTAGGGGACTACGAGCAGTACTTC; CDR3aa: CASSLVLGDYEQYF
j_gene: TRBJ2-7; v_gene: TRBV5-1; d_gene: TRBD2; abundance: once; CDR3nt: TGCGCCAGCAGCTTGGCCGGGACTAGCTCCTACGAGCAGTACTTC; CDR3aa: CASSLAGTSSYEQYF
j_gene: TRBJ1-2; v_gene: TRBV7-2; d_gene: TRBD1; abundance: -; CDR3nt: TGTGCCAGCAGCTTTCGGACAGGGGGGAACTATGGCTACACCTTC; CDR3aa: CASSFRTGGNYGYTF